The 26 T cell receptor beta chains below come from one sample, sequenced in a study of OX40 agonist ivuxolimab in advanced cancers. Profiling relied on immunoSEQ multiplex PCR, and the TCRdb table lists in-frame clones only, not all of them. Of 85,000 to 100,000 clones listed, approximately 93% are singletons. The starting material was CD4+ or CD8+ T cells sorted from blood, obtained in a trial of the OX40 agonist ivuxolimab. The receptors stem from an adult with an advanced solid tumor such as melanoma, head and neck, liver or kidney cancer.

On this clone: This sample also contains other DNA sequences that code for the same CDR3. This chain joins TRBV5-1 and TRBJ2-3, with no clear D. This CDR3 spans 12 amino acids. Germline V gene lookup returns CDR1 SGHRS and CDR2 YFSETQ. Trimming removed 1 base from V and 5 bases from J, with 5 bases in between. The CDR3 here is CASSLNQDTQYF. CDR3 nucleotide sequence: TGCGCCAGCAGCTTGAACCAAGATACGCAGTATTTT.

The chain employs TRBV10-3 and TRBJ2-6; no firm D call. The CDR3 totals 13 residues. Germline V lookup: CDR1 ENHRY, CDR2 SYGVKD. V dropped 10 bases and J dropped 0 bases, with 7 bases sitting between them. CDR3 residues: CATRNSGANVLTF. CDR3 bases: TGTGCCACCCGAAACTCTGGGGCCAACGTCCTGACTTTC.

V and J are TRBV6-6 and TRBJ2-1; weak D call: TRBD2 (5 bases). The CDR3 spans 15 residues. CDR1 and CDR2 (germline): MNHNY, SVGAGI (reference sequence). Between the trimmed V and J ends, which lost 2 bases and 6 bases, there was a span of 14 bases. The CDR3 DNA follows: TGTGCCAGCAGTTACAACGGGGAATCCCTCAATGAGCAGTTCTTC. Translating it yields CASSYNGESLNEQFF.

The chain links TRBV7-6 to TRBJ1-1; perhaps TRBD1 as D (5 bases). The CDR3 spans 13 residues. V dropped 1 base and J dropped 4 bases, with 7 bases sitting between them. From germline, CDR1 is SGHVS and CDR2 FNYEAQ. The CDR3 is CASSLGGFTEAFF. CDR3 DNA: TGTGCCAGCAGCTTAGGGGGGTTCACTGAAGCTTTCTTT.

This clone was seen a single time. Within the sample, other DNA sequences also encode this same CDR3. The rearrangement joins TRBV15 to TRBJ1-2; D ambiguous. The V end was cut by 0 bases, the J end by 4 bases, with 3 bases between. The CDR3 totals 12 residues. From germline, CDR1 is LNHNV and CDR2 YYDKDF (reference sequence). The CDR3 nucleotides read TGTGCCACCAGCAGAGAAATCTATGGCTACACCTTC. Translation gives CATSREIYGYTF.

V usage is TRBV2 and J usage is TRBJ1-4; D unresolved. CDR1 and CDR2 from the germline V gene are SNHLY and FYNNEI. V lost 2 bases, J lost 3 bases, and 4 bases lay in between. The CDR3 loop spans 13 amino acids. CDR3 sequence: CASSEISNEKLFF. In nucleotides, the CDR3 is TGTGCCAGCAGTGAAATCTCTAATGAAAAACTGTTTTTT.

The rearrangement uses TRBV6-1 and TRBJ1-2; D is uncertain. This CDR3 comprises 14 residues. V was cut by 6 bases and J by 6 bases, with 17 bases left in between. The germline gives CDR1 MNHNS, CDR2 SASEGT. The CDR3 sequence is CASSTRPGGHGYTF. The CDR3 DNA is TGTGCCAGCAGCACAAGACCCGGTGGTCATGGCTACACCTTC.

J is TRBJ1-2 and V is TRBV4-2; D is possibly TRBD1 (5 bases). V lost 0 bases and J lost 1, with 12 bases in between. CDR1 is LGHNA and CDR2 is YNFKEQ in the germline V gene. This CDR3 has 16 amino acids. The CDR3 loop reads CASSQEGRSHNYGYTF. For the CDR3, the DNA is TGTGCCAGCAGCCAAGAGGGGCGGTCACATAACTATGGCTACACCTTC.

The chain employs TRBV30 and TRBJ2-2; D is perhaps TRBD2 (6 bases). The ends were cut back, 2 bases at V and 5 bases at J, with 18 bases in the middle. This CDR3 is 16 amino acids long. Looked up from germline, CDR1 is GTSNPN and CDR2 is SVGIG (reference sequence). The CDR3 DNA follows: TGTGCCTGGAGTCGTCGCGGGAACCCCTTAACCGGGGAGCTGTTTTTT. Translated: CAWSRRGNPLTGELFF.

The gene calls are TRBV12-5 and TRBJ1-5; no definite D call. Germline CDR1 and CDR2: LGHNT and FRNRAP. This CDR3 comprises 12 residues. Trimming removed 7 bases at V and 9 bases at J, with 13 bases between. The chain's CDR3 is CASAPGGLPQHF. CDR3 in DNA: TGTGCTAGTGCCCCCGGCGGACTGCCCCAGCATTTT.

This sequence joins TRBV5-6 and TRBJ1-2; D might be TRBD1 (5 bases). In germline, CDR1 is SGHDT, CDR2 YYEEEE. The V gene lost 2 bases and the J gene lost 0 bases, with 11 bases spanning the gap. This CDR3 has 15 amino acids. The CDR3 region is CASSFTTGPNYGYTF. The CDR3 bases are TGTGCCAGCAGCTTCACGACGGGACCTAACTATGGCTACACCTTC.

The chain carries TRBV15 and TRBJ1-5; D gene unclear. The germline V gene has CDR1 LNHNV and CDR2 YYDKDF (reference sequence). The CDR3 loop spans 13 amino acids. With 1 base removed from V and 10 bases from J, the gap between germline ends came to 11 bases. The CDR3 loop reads CATSRVLGSPQHF. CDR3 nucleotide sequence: TGTGCCACCAGCAGAGTGTTAGGCAGTCCCCAGCATTTT.

The CDR3 sequence is CASSLGGSREPQHF. Here the CDR3 DNA reads TGTGCCAGCAGCTTGGGGGGATCCAGGGAGCCCCAGCATTTT. The chain joins TRBV7-2 to TRBJ1-5, with a possible D match to TRBD1 (5 bases). Germline-derived CDR1 and CDR2 are SGHTA and FQGNSA. The CDR3 length is 14 residues. Trimming stripped 3 bases from V and 8 bases from J, with 14 bases between.

CDR3 residues: CASGNQGNYGYTF. The CDR3 nucleotides read TGTGCCAGCGGTAACCAGGGGAACTATGGCTACACCTTC. The chain recombines TRBV6-6 with TRBJ1-2; D is possibly TRBD1 (6 bases). The CDR3 totals 13 residues. V lost 8 bases, J lost 2 bases, and 12 bases lay in between. Germline V gene lookup returns CDR1 MNHNY and CDR2 SVGAGI (reference sequence).

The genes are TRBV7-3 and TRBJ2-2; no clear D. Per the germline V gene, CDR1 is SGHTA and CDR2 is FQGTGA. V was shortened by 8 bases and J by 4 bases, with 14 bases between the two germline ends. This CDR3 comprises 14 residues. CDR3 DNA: TGTGCCAGCCGTAACCCCGCGGCCACCGGGGAGCTGTTTTTT. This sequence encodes CASRNPAATGELFF.

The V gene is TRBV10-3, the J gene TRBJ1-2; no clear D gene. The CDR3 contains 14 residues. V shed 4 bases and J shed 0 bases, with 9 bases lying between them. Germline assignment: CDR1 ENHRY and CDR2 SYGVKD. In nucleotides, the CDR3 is TGTGCCATCAGTGCGACAACCACTAACTATGGCTACACCTTC. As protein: CAISATTTNYGYTF.

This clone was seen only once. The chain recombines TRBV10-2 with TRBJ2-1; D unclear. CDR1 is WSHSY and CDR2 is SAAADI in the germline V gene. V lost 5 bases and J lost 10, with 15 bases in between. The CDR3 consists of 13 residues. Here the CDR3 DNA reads TGCGCCAGCAGTAGGGTAGCCGCAAGGGAGCAGTTCTTC. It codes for CASSRVAAREQFF.

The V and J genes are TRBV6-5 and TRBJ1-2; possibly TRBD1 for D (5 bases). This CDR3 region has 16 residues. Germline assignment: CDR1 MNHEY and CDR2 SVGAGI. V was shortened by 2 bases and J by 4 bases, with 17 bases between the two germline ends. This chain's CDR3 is CASSYRGQGDVYGYTF. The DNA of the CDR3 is TGTGCCAGCAGTTACAGGGGCCAGGGAGATGTCTATGGCTACACCTTC.

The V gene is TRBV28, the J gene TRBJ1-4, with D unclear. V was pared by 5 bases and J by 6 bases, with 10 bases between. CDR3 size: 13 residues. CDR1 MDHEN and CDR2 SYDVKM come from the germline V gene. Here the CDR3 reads CASSLDGYEKLFF. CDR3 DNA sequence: TGTGCCAGCAGTCTGGACGGATATGAAAAACTGTTTTTT.

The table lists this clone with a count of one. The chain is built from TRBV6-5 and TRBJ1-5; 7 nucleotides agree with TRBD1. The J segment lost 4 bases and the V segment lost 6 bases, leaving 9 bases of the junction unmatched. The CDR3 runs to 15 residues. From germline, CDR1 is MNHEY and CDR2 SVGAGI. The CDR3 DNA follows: TGTGCCAGCAGCCGACAGGGTGTCGGGAATCAGCCCCAGCATTTT. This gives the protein CASSRQGVGNQPQHF.

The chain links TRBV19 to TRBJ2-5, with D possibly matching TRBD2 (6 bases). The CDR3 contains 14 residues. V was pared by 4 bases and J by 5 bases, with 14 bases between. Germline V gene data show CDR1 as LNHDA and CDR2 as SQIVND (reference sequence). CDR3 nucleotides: TGTGCCAGTAGTAGACGAGTAGCGGTTGAGACCCAGTACTTC. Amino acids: CASSRRVAVETQYF. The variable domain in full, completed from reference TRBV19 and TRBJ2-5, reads DGGITQSPKYLFRKEGQNVTLSCEQNLNHDAMYWYRQDPGQGLRLIYYSQIVNDFQKGDIAEGYSVSREKKESFPLTVTSAQKNPTAFYLCASSRRVAVETQYFGPGTRLLVL.

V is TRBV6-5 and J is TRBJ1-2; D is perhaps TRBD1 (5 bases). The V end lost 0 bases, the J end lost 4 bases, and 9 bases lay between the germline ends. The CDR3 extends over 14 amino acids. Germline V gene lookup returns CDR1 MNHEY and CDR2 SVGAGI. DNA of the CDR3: TGTGCCAGCAGTTACTCGGGGAGGGGCTATGGCTACACCTTC. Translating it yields CASSYSGRGYGYTF.

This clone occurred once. CDR3 DNA sequence: TGTGCCAGCAGCTACAACTCTGGGGCCAACGTCCTGACTTTC. Translated, it gives CASSYNSGANVLTF. This chain joins TRBV7-3 and TRBJ2-6; D is undetermined. Germline CDR1 reads SGHTA; CDR2 reads FQGTGA. This CDR3 spans 14 amino acids. The V end lost 4 bases, the J end lost 0 bases, and 4 bases lay between the germline ends.

The CDR3 DNA reads as TGTGCCAGCAGCTTCCGGGACTCAGGCGAAAAACTGTTTTTT. Protein sequence: CASSFRDSGEKLFF. The V gene is TRBV5-4, the J gene TRBJ1-4; tentative D call: TRBD1 (5 bases). The CDR3 has 14 amino acids. Trimming left V 2 bases short and J 8 bases short, with 13 bases between. Germline loops: CDR1 SGHNT, CDR2 YYREEE (reference sequence). Filled out from reference TRBV5-4 and TRBJ1-4, the complete variable domain reads ETGVTQSPTHLIKTRGQQVTLRCSSQSGHNTVSWYQQALGQGPQFIFQYYREEENGRGNFPPRFSGLQFPNYSSELNVNALELDDSALYLCASSFRDSGEKLFFGSGTQLSVL.

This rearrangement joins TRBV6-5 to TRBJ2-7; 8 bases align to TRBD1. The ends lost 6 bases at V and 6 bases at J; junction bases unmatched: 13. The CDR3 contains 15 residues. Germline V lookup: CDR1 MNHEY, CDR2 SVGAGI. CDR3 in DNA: TGTGCCAGCAGCCGGACTGGACAGGGTGCATCCGAGCAGTACTTC. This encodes CASSRTGQGASEQYF.

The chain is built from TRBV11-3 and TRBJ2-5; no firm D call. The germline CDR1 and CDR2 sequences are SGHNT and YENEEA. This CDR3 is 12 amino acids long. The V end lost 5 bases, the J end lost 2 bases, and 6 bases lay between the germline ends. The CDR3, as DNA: TGTGCCAGCAGCCGACCTCAAGAGACCCAGTACTTC. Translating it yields CASSRPQETQYF.